A selection of T cell receptor beta chains follows, all from one sample in a study of blood T cell repertoires in COVID-19. The assay was immunoSEQ multiplex PCR, and TCRdb's table has in-frame clones only and misses some. The sample records 55,000 to 65,000 clones, about 91% being singletons. Source material: peripheral blood. The receptors originated from a woman aged 55 to 70 with COVID-19, enrolled during active disease. The conserved cysteine and the conserved F or W are not part of the CDR3 here. Clone size is not always given. Where it is, it says once, few, many or a class for expanded clones.

v_call	j_call	clone_size	cdr3_aa
TRBV6-5	TRBJ1-2	-	ASSYGGRSAGYT
TRBV7-2	TRBJ2-7	-	ASSAVTDEQY
TRBV11-3	TRBJ1-1	-	ASSLQGSRNTEAF
TRBV3-1/TRBV3-2	TRBJ2-1	-	ASSPPGQAYNEQF
TRBV29-1	TRBJ2-5	-	SAPGPEQETQY
TRBV2	TRBJ2-2	-	ASSLTGGGTGELF
TRBV5-1	TRBJ1-2	-	ASSPREPVNFYGYT
TRBV11-3	TRBJ2-1	-	ASSTLAGGPSYNEQF
TRBV19	TRBJ2-7	-	ASKKGQGYEQY
TRBV5-1	TRBJ2-3	-	ASSLGQGVLTDTQY
TRBV1	TRBJ1-4	-	TSSHPRAGCEKLF
TRBV12-3/TRBV12-4	TRBJ1-1	-	ASTLVDTEAF
TRBV5-1	TRBJ2-7	-	ASRPGGVFEQY
TRBV2	TRBJ2-7	-	ASSDSGTGLHEQY
TRBV9	TRBJ2-1	-	ASSVTNEQF
TRBV7-9	TRBJ2-5	-	ASSPWTGSKETQY
TRBV5-8	TRBJ1-2	-	ASSLGQGIRDGYT
TRBV10-3	TRBJ2-1	-	AISESVLAGGQEQF
TRBV12-3/TRBV12-4	TRBJ2-1	-	ASKASDNEQF
TRBV19	TRBJ1-2	-	ASSRPGSYGYT
TRBV29-1	TRBJ2-5	-	SVDGGETQY
TRBV6-2/TRBV6-3	TRBJ1-5	-	ASSYAGFRQPQH
TRBV5-1	TRBJ2-1	-	ASSPYRQGASL
TRBV6-1	TRBJ1-1	once	ASSEQGNTEAF